Below, one T cell receptor beta chain is given with its context. What it binds is not known. The record originates from a study of PD-1 blockade in classical Hodgkin lymphoma. Study overall: Intravenous nivolumab at 3 mg/kg was given to patients every 2 weeks.

Each patient experienced a relapse that followed autologous stem cell transplantation, and brentuximab vedotin exposure varied. The data were produced by immunoSEQ multiplex PCR, yet TCRdb's version contains in-frame clones alone and is incomplete. This sample carries 20,000 to 25,000 clones, over 65% of them seen once, and the ten largest clones take roughly two fifths. Study findings and constraints: Whereas CD4+ TCR diversity had risen significantly by C4D1, CD8+ TCR diversity had not.

The TCR sequence derives from a human donor with classical Hodgkin lymphoma. The sample consisted of peripheral blood mononuclear cells (PBMCs), taken before the second cycle of nivolumab.

CDR3 loop: CASSFTDSYGYTF. For the CDR3, the DNA is TGTGCCAGCAGCTTTACGGACAGCTATGGCTACACCTTC. The chain recombines TRBV11-2 with TRBJ1-2; possibly TRBD1 for D (6 bases). CDR1 SGHAT and CDR2 FQNNGV come from the germline V gene. V was cut by 3 bases and J by 4 bases, with 9 bases left in between. The CDR3 runs to 13 residues. Full variable domain (missing parts from reference TRBV11-2 and TRBJ1-2): EAGVAQSPRYKIIEKRQSVAFWCNPISGHATLYWYQQILGQGPKLLIQFQNNGVVDDSQLPKDRFSAERLKGVDSTLKIQPAKLEDSAVYLCASSFTDSYGYTFGSGTRLTVV.